The entry below describes one T cell receptor beta chain. No antigen is known for it. Nothing much larger sits one base from this clone, and base qualities are not available. The sample is drawn from a study of blood T cells in healthy people across ages (dated by TCRdb to the mid-2010s). Concerning the study at large: In model experiments, template switching captured about one uniquely barcoded TCR beta cDNA molecule for every two T cells. Age-related changes in TCR beta repertoire diversity were measured in the study by deep sequencing normalized with unique cDNA molecular identifiers. Four age groups were formed from the donors: young (average approximately 17 years), middle-aged (around 39), aged (62) and long-lived (82). To avoid experimental bias, donors of different ages were distributed randomly across sequencing lanes. The study analyzed two additional independent replicas of 1 million unique cDNA reads from the same blood draw for two donors, one aged 18 to 30 and one aged 80 or older. Summary of the overall study and its limitations: Observed TCR beta diversity per million T cells fell roughly linearly with age, and a significant reduction was already apparent by age approximately 41. Because the CMV infection status of the donors was unknown, age-related changes in expanded clonotypes may potentially have been confounded. Bulk unsorted PBMC profiling prevented conclusive comparison of naive and antigen-experienced compartments. Total diversity estimates from one million sequenced T cells were considered lower bounds and underestimates. Observed TCR beta diversity correlated strongly with the percentage of naive T cells measured by flow cytometry. Compared with the aged group, more naive CD4+ T cells, fewer expanded clones and increased TCR diversity were shown by the long-lived group, suggesting age selection.

Donors were a few dozen systemically healthy Caucasian individuals from Russia aged 6 to 90 years. Each donor gave roughly 9 milliliters of peripheral blood, drawn into EDTA-treated Vacutainer tubes. Ficoll-Paque density-gradient centrifugation was used to isolate PBMCs, with at least 7 million per sample. Total RNA, at least 6 micrograms per sample, was extracted from PBMCs with Trizol reagent. The percentages of naive CD45RAhigh/CD27high T cells were determined by flow cytometry on a PBMC aliquot from every donor. CDR1 and CDR2, looked up from the germline V gene (reference sequence), are SEHNR and FQNEAQ. The V and J ends are trimmed by 2 bases and 8 bases, leaving 18 bases between them. The CDR3 measures 15 amino acids from cysteine to phenylalanine. Only the CDR3 DNA is retained, 45 bases long and in frame from the first base. Libraries were built with 5' RACE. TCRdb names Illumina HiSeq 2500 as the instrument used. A second PCR of roughly 6 to 11 cycles was run with a J-beta primer mix and a sample-barcoded 5' primer. Each TCR beta cDNA molecule received a unique molecular identifier from a template-switch 5' adaptor carrying 12 random nucleotides. Each sample yielded at least 3 million CDR3-containing paired-end reads. The Mint cDNA synthesis kit, primed by a TRBC-specific oligonucleotide, was used to synthesize first-strand cDNA from all RNA. After uracil-DNA glycosylase treatment, a first 18-cycle PCR used universal primers M1SS and BC2_uni_R on all cDNA. In the authors' own workflow: For normalization, 1 million high-quality reads were randomly selected from each sample, with every read carrying a distinct molecular identifier. Reads sharing molecular identifiers were discarded rather than binned into consensus sequences. CDR3 identification, clonotype clustering and error correction used MiTCR with a Q25 quality threshold and the strictest error-elimination algorithm. A nonparametric unseen species model with Euler transformation was used to estimate a lower bound on total TCR beta diversity. TCRdb ran its own pipeline on the public reads, namely fastp trimming at Q25 and MiXCR clone calling, and kept in-frame beta chains. Every CDR3 protein is listed once, alongside the most common genes and DNA of its rows. TCRdb assigned the V and J calls; the authors' analysis was not used. Present in this sample are roughly 900,000 distinct CDR3 sequences, under 50% of which were seen just once. The ten largest clones represent around an eighth of the sample.

The receptor was isolated from a man in his thirties or forties in good health. Material for sequencing was blood. The chain is encoded by TRBV7-9 joined to TRBJ1-2, with TRBD1 tentatively as D gene (5 bases match). The DNA sequence reads TGTGCCAGCAGCTTAAGGGAGAGAGGGGTAGACGGCTACACCTTC. Translated, it reads CASSLRERGVDGYTF.